Described below is a single TCR beta chain sequence and its context. This sample is drawn from a study of control samples from healthy donors and cancer patients. Measured with immunoSEQ multiplex PCR; TCRdb has only the in-frame clones, and not every one. The table shows around 110,000 clones, with approximately 90% occurring only once. The germline V gene has CDR1 MNHEY and CDR2 SVGAGI. Germline trimming cut 6 bases from V and 6 bases from J; bases unmatched to any gene: 1. The CDR3 extends over 15 amino acids. The chain couples TRBV6-5 to TRBJ2-2; 16 bases are a match to TRBD2. This receptor was taken from a woman between 70 and 85 years old in good health. Sequenced sample: blood. The CDR3 protein is CASRGTSGGAGELFF. CDR3 coding DNA: TGTGCCAGCAGAGGGACTAGCGGGGGGGCCGGGGAGCTGTTTTTT.